This TCR beta chain was obtained from a study of T cells after yellow fever vaccination. Study-level information: The authors prepared low-cell-number fractions using SMART-Seq v4 Ultra Low Input. Study-wide findings and caveats: Faster peaking, at day 5 versus 15, marked a secondary response that was weaker. Post-booster reappearance was seen for most primary-vaccination clones (just under 97% CD4, roughly 86% CD8).

V lost 0 bases, J lost 0 bases, and 9 bases lay in between. The CDR3 has 15 residues. Germline V lookup: CDR1 SGHNT, CDR2 YYREEE (reference sequence). A word on this clonotype: Its specificity is unknown.

TCRdb processed the 5' RACE reads anew with MiXCR; each CDR3 protein has one entry. The data contain under 550,000 distinct CDR3 sequences, 20% to 25% of them singletons. The TCR comes from a man aged 18 to 29 who received the YFV17D yellow fever vaccine. Sequenced here: PBMCs, sampled less than 25 days after the first yellow fever vaccination. J is TRBJ1-2 and V is TRBV5-4, with D perhaps TRBD1 (5 bases). The DNA of the CDR3 is TGTGCCAGCAGCTTGGGGGGGATCCCTAACTATGGCTACACCTTC. Its protein is CASSLGGIPNYGYTF.